This entry lists 16 T cell receptor beta chains sequenced from one sample in a study of blood T cell repertoires in COVID-19. Method: immunoSEQ multiplex PCR; TCRdb's copy keeps in-frame clones and lacks some. This sample has about 180,000 clones, with 65% to 90% found just once. Sequenced material: PBMCs or T cells enriched from blood (not recorded which). The receptors come from a man aged 50 or older who had recovered from COVID-19.

The chain joins TRBV27 to TRBJ2-4, with 9 bases that match TRBD1. Germline assignment: CDR1 MNHEY and CDR2 SMNVEV (reference sequence). The CDR3 is 15 residues long. V trimming: 8 bases; J trimming: 4 bases; junction bases outside the gene matches: 9. Here the CDR3 reads CASRSTGGQKNIQYF. The CDR3 DNA reads TGTGCCAGCCGCTCGACAGGGGGACAGAAAAACATTCAGTACTTC.

This chain connects TRBV7-9 to TRBJ2-7; 10 nucleotides match TRBD1. The CDR3 covers 15 residues. The ends lost 4 bases at V and 0 bases at J; junction bases unmatched: 3. CDR1 and CDR2 (germline): SEHNR, FQNEAQ (reference sequence). The CDR3 DNA reads as TGTGCCAGCAGCTACCGGGACAGGGGCTCCTACGAGCAGTACTTC. It translates to CASSYRDRGSYEQYF.

This clone was observed a single time. The chain uses TRBV28 and TRBJ1-2; 7 positions match TRBD1. CDR3 length equals 13 residues. Trimming at V came to 6 bases and at J to 4 bases, leaving 5 bases not matched to a gene. Germline CDR1 and CDR2: MDHEN and SYDVKM. In nucleotides, the CDR3 is TGTGCCAGCAGCACGGGACAGATCTATGGCTACACCTTC. As protein: CASSTGQIYGYTF.

The chain employs TRBV3-1 (or the pseudogene TRBV3-2) and TRBJ1-1, with D tentatively TRBD1 (6 bases). Trimming shortened V by 5 bases and J by 3 bases, and 10 bases separated the two germline ends. The V gene's germline CDR1 is LGHDT and CDR2 YNNKEL (reference sequence). The CDR3 has 13 residues. The CDR3 region has the DNA TGTGCCAGCAGCACCCGACAGGACACTGAAGCTTTCTTT. It is translated as CASSTRQDTEAFF.

This clone was detected a few times. This chain uses TRBV6-2 or TRBV6-3 with TRBJ2-1; D is unresolved. Germline V CDR1 and CDR2: MNHEY, SVGEGT. CDR3 length equals 14 residues. V gave up 6 bases and J gave up 10 bases, with 19 bases separating them. The CDR3 is CASSTVGLEPEQFF. The CDR3 bases are TGTGCCAGCAGCACCGTTGGGCTTGAACCAGAGCAGTTCTTC.

The chain employs TRBV2 and TRBJ1-3, with 7 bases matching TRBD1. Trimming at V came to 4 bases and at J to 3 bases, leaving 6 bases not matched to a gene. The CDR3 is 15 residues long. Germline V gene lookup returns CDR1 SNHLY and CDR2 FYNNEI. The CDR3 coding sequence is TGTGCCAGCAGTGGGGAACAGGGGATTGGAAACACCATATATTTT. This codes for CASSGEQGIGNTIYF.

The chain uses TRBV14 and TRBJ1-1; 9 positions match TRBD1. The V and J ends lost 3 bases and 1 base, in that order; junction bases with no gene match: 3. Germline V CDR1 and CDR2: SGHDN, FVKESK. The CDR3 contains 15 residues. For the CDR3, the DNA is TGTGCCAGCAGCCATCGACAGGGGGAGAACACTGAAGCTTTCTTT. Residues: CASSHRQGENTEAFF. Based on the CDR3 plus reference TRBV14 and TRBJ1-1, the full variable domain is EAGVTQFPSHSVIEKGQTVTLRCDPISGHDNLYWYRRVMGKEIKFLLHFVKESKQDESGMPNNRFLAERTGGTYSTLKVQPAELEDSGVYFCASSHRQGENTEAFFGQGTRLTVV.

This CDR3 reads CASSPGTGGLLEAFF. The CDR3 coding sequence is TGTGCCAGTAGTCCGGGGACAGGCGGGCTCCTGGAAGCTTTCTTT. This chain uses TRBV19 with TRBJ1-1; 8 nucleotides align to TRBD1. The V gene's germline CDR1 is LNHDA and CDR2 SQIVND (reference sequence). V lost 5 bases, J lost 8 bases, and 13 bases stayed unmatched. The CDR3 has 15 residues.

The chain employs TRBV5-1 and TRBJ2-3; the D is unclear. Germline CDR1 and CDR2: SGHRS and YFSETQ. The CDR3 contains 15 residues. Trimming removed 4 bases at V and 4 bases at J, with 16 bases between. CDR3 DNA sequence: TGCGCCAGCAGCCTTGTTTCGTCCCCCCCAGATACGCAGTATTTT. Translation gives CASSLVSSPPDTQYF.

The rearrangement links TRBV19 to TRBJ2-3; D ambiguous. The CDR3 has 15 amino acids. Trimming took off 1 base at V and 0 bases at J, with 8 bases between the two ends. Germline lookup yields CDR1 LNHDA and CDR2 SQIVND (reference sequence). In DNA form, the CDR3 reads TGTGCCAGTAGTATAGGACAAACTAGCACAGATACGCAGTATTTT. It encodes CASSIGQTSTDTQYF.

CDR3 DNA sequence: TGTGCCAGCAGCGAGGGGGACAGCTTCAATCAGCCCCAGCATTTT. Translated: CASSEGDSFNQPQHF. The gene calls are TRBV2 and TRBJ1-5, with 7 bases aligning to TRBD1. The germline CDR1 and CDR2 sequences are SNHLY and FYNNEI. V lost 6 bases, J lost 3 bases, and 8 bases stayed unmatched. CDR3 length equals 15 residues. Full variable domain (remainder filled in from reference TRBV2 and TRBJ1-5): EPEVTQTPSHQVTQMGQEVILRCVPISNHLYFYWYRQILGQKVEFLVSFYNNEISEKSEIFDDQFSVERPDGSNFTLKIRSTKLEDSAMYFCASSEGDSFNQPQHFGDGTRLSIL.

DNA of the CDR3: TGTGCCAGTAGTATGCTAGCGGGGGATAAGGAAAACATTCAGTACTTC. It yields the protein CASSMLAGDKENIQYF. The chain is built from TRBV19 and TRBJ2-4; 10 positions agree with TRBD2. V lost 3 bases to trimming and J lost 5 bases; unmatched junction nucleotides: 7. Germline CDR1 is LNHDA and CDR2 is SQIVND (reference sequence). The CDR3 has 16 residues. Full variable domain (missing parts from reference TRBV19 and TRBJ2-4): DGGITQSPKYLFRKEGQNVTLSCEQNLNHDAMYWYRQDPGQGLRLIYYSQIVNDFQKGDIAEGYSVSREKKESFPLTVTSAQKNPTAFYLCASSMLAGDKENIQYFGAGTRLSVL.

V usage is TRBV12-5 and J usage is TRBJ1-5; D possibly corresponds to TRBD1 (6 bases). This CDR3 comprises 17 residues. CDR1 and CDR2 from the germline V gene are LGHNT and FRNRAP. The V gene lost 5 bases and the J gene lost 5 bases, with 22 bases spanning the gap. The CDR3 spells CASGGVGAWGVDQPQHF. In DNA form, the CDR3 reads TGTGCTAGTGGTGGCGTGGGGGCTTGGGGTGTCGATCAGCCCCAGCATTTT.

The chain combines TRBV7-9 with TRBJ1-1, with 7 bases identical to TRBD1. Unmatched junction bases numbered 4, after V lost 5 bases and J lost 1 base. The CDR3 consists of 14 residues. Germline CDR1 is SEHNR and CDR2 is FQNEAQ (reference sequence). The chain's CDR3 is CASSPRGPNTEAFF. The CDR3 DNA reads as TGTGCCAGCAGCCCTAGGGGGCCGAACACTGAAGCTTTCTTT.

CDR3 protein: CASSRGQGFGYTF. Written as DNA, the CDR3 is TGTGCCAGCAGCCGCGGACAGGGCTTCGGCTACACCTTC. The V and J genes are TRBV3-1 (or the pseudogene TRBV3-2) and TRBJ1-2; 8 positions agree with TRBD1. Germline CDR1 reads LGHDT; CDR2 reads YNNKEL (reference sequence). V shed 4 bases, J shed 8 bases, and the junction held 6 bases outside the gene matches. The CDR3 is made up of 13 amino acids.

V and J are TRBV28 and TRBJ2-3, with D possibly being TRBD2 (6 bases). Germline assignment: CDR1 MDHEN and CDR2 SYDVKM. V lost 7 bases to trimming and J lost 0 bases, with 14 bases between them. The CDR3 extends over 15 amino acids. CDR3: CASTQLAYSTDTQYF. CDR3 coding DNA: TGTGCCAGCACCCAACTAGCATATAGCACAGATACGCAGTATTTT.